The table lists the clone carrying this TCR beta chain with many counts. The data were obtained in a study of neurological immune-mediated disorders. TCRdb processed the 5' RACE reads anew with MiXCR; each CDR3 protein has one entry. This table has under 50,000 distinct CDR3 sequences, roughly 14% appearing once. The CDR3 consists of 18 residues. V shed 4 bases and J 0 bases; nucleotides not matched to a gene: 8. The germline CDR1 and CDR2 sequences are SGHRS and YFSETQ. Time point of the sample: longitudinal time-point 2. It was from 2 million PBMCs stored at -80 C that the unsorted libraries were obtained.

The TCR sequence derives from a male donor with HTLV-1-associated myelopathy (HAM/TSP). This chain joins TRBV5-1 and TRBJ2-3; 13 positions agree with TRBD2. Sequencing was performed on PBMCs. Written as DNA, the CDR3 is TGCGCCAGCAGCCCGGGGACTAGCGGGGTCACTAGCACAGATACGCAGTATTTT. Translated: CASSPGTSGVTSTDTQYF.